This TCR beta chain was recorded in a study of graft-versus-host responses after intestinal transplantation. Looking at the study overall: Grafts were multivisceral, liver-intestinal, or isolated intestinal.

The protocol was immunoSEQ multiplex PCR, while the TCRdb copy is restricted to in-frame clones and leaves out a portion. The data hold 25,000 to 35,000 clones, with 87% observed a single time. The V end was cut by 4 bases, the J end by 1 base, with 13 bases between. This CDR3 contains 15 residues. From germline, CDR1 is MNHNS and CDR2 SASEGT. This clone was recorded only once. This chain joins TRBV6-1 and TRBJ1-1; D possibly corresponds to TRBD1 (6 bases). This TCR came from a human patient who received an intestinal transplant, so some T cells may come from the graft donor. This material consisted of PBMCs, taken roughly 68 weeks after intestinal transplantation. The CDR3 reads CASSGRDIKNTEAFF. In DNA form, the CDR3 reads TGTGCCAGCAGTGGCCGGGACATAAAGAACACTGAAGCTTTCTTT.